These T cell receptor beta chains were read from a single sample in a study of naive and memory T cell subsets. TCRdb ran MiXCR on the 5' RACE reads and lists one entry per CDR3 protein. The top ten clones hold less than 20% of a sample with about 62,000 distinct CDR3 sequences, 6.5% to 9% of them seen once. These receptor sequences come from a female donor in good health. The CDR3 runs from the conserved cysteine through the conserved F or W. Each record gives: clone size, D gene, J gene, V gene, CDR3 DNA, CDR3 protein. D genes are given only for firm matches. Some rows mark clone size as missing; the rest say once, few, many or name a class of expanded clone.

- | TRBD1 | TRBJ2-1 | TRBV5-1 | TGCGCCAGCACCCTGGGACAGGGGGAGGTAAATGAGCAGTTCTTC | CASTLGQGEVNEQFF
many | - | TRBJ1-5 | TRBV20-1 | TGCAGTGCTTCTGAACTTCAGACAGAACCTTATAGCAATCAGCCCCAGCATTTT | CSASELQTEPYSNQPQHF
- | TRBD2 | TRBJ2-1 | TRBV2 | TGTGCCAGCAATGGACTAGCGGGGGCCTACAATGAGCAGTTCTTC | CASNGLAGAYNEQFF
few | - | TRBJ1-2 | TRBV3-1 | TGTGCCAGCAGCCCGACTGTGACCGACGTATTGCGCTACACCTTC | CASSPTVTDVLRYTF
- | TRBD2 | TRBJ2-3 | TRBV4-1 | TGCGCCAGCAGCCAAGCGACTAGCAGACTCACAGATACGCAGTATTTT | CASSQATSRLTDTQYF
few | - | TRBJ2-7 | TRBV3-1 | TGTGCCAGCAGCGACATGACACCCTCCTACGAGCAGTACTTC | CASSDMTPSYEQYF
- | - | TRBJ2-5 | TRBV15 | TGTGCCACCAGCGGTAGACCGGAGGAGACCCAGTACTTC | CATSGRPEETQYF
many | - | TRBJ2-5 | TRBV7-2 | TGTGCCAGCAGCTCGGGGGGCCAAATGGGGGAGACCCAGTACTTC | CASSSGGQMGETQYF
many | TRBD1 | TRBJ1-2 | TRBV12-3/TRBV12-4 | TGTGCCAGCACCCTGAGACAGGGCGATGGCTACACCTTC | CASTLRQGDGYTF
few | TRBD2 | TRBJ2-5 | TRBV6-5 | TGTGCCAGCAGTTACTCGATCAGGGAGGGGGAGACCCAGTACTTC | CASSYSIREGETQYF
many | - | TRBJ1-6 | TRBV27 | TGTGCCAGCGGATCGGGAAGAATTTCACCCCTCCACTTT | CASGSGRISPLHF
- | TRBD1 | TRBJ2-1 | TRBV18 | TGTGCCAGCTCACGGGACAGCTCCTACAATGAGCAGTTCTTC | CASSRDSSYNEQFF
- | TRBD2 | TRBJ2-1 | TRBV12-3/TRBV12-4 | TGTGCCAGCAGTTTGAGGGCGGGGGTTAGTGAGCAGTTCTTC | CASSLRAGVSEQFF
many | TRBD2 | TRBJ2-3 | TRBV11-3 | TGTGCCAGCAGCTCCGACTTAGCGGGAGTAGATACGCAGTATTTT | CASSSDLAGVDTQYF
- | - | TRBJ2-7 | TRBV20-1 | TGCAGTGCTAGGGACACTTACGAGCAGTACTTC | CSARDTYEQYF
few | - | TRBJ1-1 | TRBV3-1 | TGTGCCAGCAGCCAAGCTGGGGCAGCCCTAACTACTGAAGCTTTCTTT | CASSQAGAALTTEAFF
many | - | TRBJ1-5 | TRBV20-1 | TGCAGTGCTAGATGGAACAATCAGCCCCAGCATTTT | CSARWNNQPQHF
few | - | TRBJ2-4 | TRBV20-1 | TGCAGTGCTCTCCGGGACAACGCCAAAAACATTCAGTACTTC | CSALRDNAKNIQYF
many | TRBD1 | TRBJ1-6 | TRBV20-1 | TGCAGTGCTAGAGATATGACAGGGGCTTCTCGTTCACCCCTCCACTTT | CSARDMTGASRSPLHF
few | TRBD2 | TRBJ2-3 | TRBV5-4 | TGTGCCAGCAGCCCCGGGACTAGCGGTCGGAATACGCAGTATTTT | CASSPGTSGRNTQYF
few | TRBD2 | TRBJ2-1 | TRBV5-6 | TGTGCCAGCAGCTCTGAGGCTAGCGGGGGATACAATGAGCAGTTCTTC | CASSSEASGGYNEQFF
- | - | TRBJ2-7 | TRBV29-1 | TGCAGCGTTGAAGGTGGAGGGTCTATGGGAGGCTACGAGCAGTACTTC | CSVEGGGSMGGYEQYF
- | - | TRBJ1-4 | TRBV28 | TGTGCCAGCATGGGGGCGGGAACAACTAATGAAAAACTGTTTTTT | CASMGAGTTNEKLFF
many | - | TRBJ1-3 | TRBV7-6 | TGTGCCAGCAGCTTAACGCAGTTGCGATCGGGAAACACCATATATTTT | CASSLTQLRSGNTIYF
many | - | TRBJ1-4 | TRBV27 | TGTGCCAGCAGTCAACTACCACAGGGATCAACTAATGAAAAACTGTTTTTT | CASSQLPQGSTNEKLFF
many | - | TRBJ2-1 | TRBV20-1 | TGCAGTGCTACATCGTCCGCGAGCGAAGGCAATGAGCAGTTCTTC | CSATSSASEGNEQFF
- | TRBD1 | TRBJ2-5 | TRBV27 | TGTGCCAGCAGTGCTCTCACCGGGACAGCCAAAGGGACCCAGTACTTC | CASSALTGTAKGTQYF
- | - | TRBJ2-1 | TRBV12-5 | TGTGCTAGTGGTTTGGTACAGGAGGGACGGACCTACAATGAGCAGTTCTTC | CASGLVQEGRTYNEQFF
- | - | TRBJ1-2 | TRBV6-5 | TGTGCCAGCAGTAACCCGTATGGCTACACCTTC | CASSNPYGYTF
many | - | TRBJ1-5 | TRBV12-3/TRBV12-4 | TGTGCCAGCAGTCCCAGGGAGGTCGGGCCCCAGCATTTT | CASSPREVGPQHF
many | - | TRBJ2-1 | TRBV6-4 | TGTGCCAGCAGTTTTGGAAGCGGTTCCTACAATGAGCAGTTCTTC | CASSFGSGSYNEQFF
- | TRBD2 | TRBJ2-2 | TRBV4-1 | TGCGCCAGTCAACCAGCGGGGGGGAACACCGGGGAGCTGTTTTTT | CASQPAGGNTGELFF
- | - | TRBJ2-7 | TRBV28 | TGTGCCAGCACCGCCGGGATAGGCTCCTACGAGCAGTACTTC | CASTAGIGSYEQYF
few | - | TRBJ1-1 | TRBV12-3/TRBV12-4 | TGTGCCAGCAGTCTGAGAGTGGAGGGCACTGAAGCTTTCTTT | CASSLRVEGTEAFF
- | TRBD2 | TRBJ2-4 | TRBV12-3/TRBV12-4 | TGTGCCAGCGGTAGCGGGAGCGTCCTAGCCAAAAACATTCAGTACTTC | CASGSGSVLAKNIQYF
- | - | TRBJ2-1 | TRBV10-3 | TGTGCCATTTCCCGGGACTCCGAGGCGAATGAGCAGTTCTTC | CAISRDSEANEQFF
few | - | TRBJ2-3 | TRBV2 | TGTGCCAGCAGTGAGCGGGACAGCGTTTTCCCAGATACGCAGTATTTT | CASSERDSVFPDTQYF
few | - | TRBJ1-3 | TRBV5-6 | TGTGCCAGCAGCAGCACCGACATGAGGACTGGAAACACCATATATTTT | CASSSTDMRTGNTIYF
- | - | TRBJ2-5 | TRBV6-5 | TGTGCCAGCAGACCCCACAGAACCCAAGAGACCCAGTACTTC | CASRPHRTQETQYF
- | - | TRBJ2-7 | TRBV6-5 | TGTGCCAGCAGTTTGCTAGGGGGGGGTAGCTACGAGCAGTACTTC | CASSLLGGGSYEQYF
many | TRBD1 | TRBJ2-1 | TRBV19 | TGTGCCAGTGGCAACCGGGACAGGGACTACAATGAGCAGTTCTTC | CASGNRDRDYNEQFF
many | TRBD1 | TRBJ1-2 | TRBV6-5 | TGTGCCAGCAGTTACGACAGGGCTCTTTCCTATGGCTACACCTTC | CASSYDRALSYGYTF
many | - | TRBJ1-1 | TRBV6-5 | TGTGCCAGCAGTTACTCGAGTATTGGGGGCACTGAAGCTTTCTTT | CASSYSSIGGTEAFF
few | - | TRBJ2-5 | TRBV29-1 | TGCAGCGTTGATAGCACAGGGCAAGAGACCCAGTACTTC | CSVDSTGQETQYF
- | - | TRBJ1-2 | TRBV15 | TGTGCCACCAGCAGAGAGCAGGTGATCGGCTATGGCTACACCTTC | CATSREQVIGYGYTF
- | - | TRBJ2-5 | TRBV6-6 | TGTGCCAGCAGATGGGACGCGGGGCCGGGGGCCCAGTACTTC | CASRWDAGPGAQYF
many | - | TRBJ2-5 | TRBV2 | TGTGCCAGCAGTGAACAAGGCTCTCCCCTCGAGACCCAGTACTTC | CASSEQGSPLETQYF